The 18 T cell receptor beta chains reported below all come from one sample, sequenced in a study of T cell responses to AZD1222 COVID-19 vaccine. The table came from immunoSEQ multiplex PCR; TCRdb's copy has only in-frame clones and leaves some out. This table has roughly 170,000 clones, approximately 94% appearing once. Sequencing was performed on peripheral blood, taken 28 days after the second AZD1222 dose. These receptors all come from an adult who received the AZD1222 COVID-19 vaccine.

The chain recombines TRBV5-1 with TRBJ2-7; 9 nucleotides agree with TRBD1. There are 15 residues in the CDR3. Germline assignment: CDR1 SGHRS and CDR2 YFSETQ. V gave up 2 bases and J gave up 2 bases; unmatched junction bases: 5. As DNA, the CDR3 is TGCGCCAGCAGCTTCGGAGGACAGGGGACCTACGAGCAGTACTTC. It encodes CASSFGGQGTYEQYF.

Concerning this clone: The same CDR3 also results from other DNA sequences found in this sample. V usage is TRBV5-1 and J usage is TRBJ1-1; 7 bases line up with TRBD1. Germline V gives CDR1 SGHRS, CDR2 YFSETQ. The V and J ends lost 2 bases and 7 bases, in that order; junction bases with no gene match: 11. The CDR3 totals 15 residues. The CDR3 nucleotides read TGCGCCAGCAGCTTAGCGGGGCGGGGGGACAGTGAAGCTTTCTTT. Its protein product is CASSLAGRGDSEAFF. Drawing the rest from reference TRBV5-1 and TRBJ1-1, the complete variable domain is KAGVTQTPRYLIKTRGQQVTLSCSPISGHRSVSWYQQTPGQGLQFLFEYFSETQRNKGNFPGRFSGRQFSNSRSEMNVSTLELGDSALYLCASSLAGRGDSEAFFGQGTRLTVV.

The J gene is TRBJ2-7, the V gene TRBV24-1; D possibly corresponds to TRBD1 (5 bases). Germline-derived CDR1 and CDR2 are KGHDR and SFDVKD. The CDR3 consists of 15 residues. Trimming shortened V by 2 bases and J by 2 bases, and 12 bases separated the two germline ends. The CDR3 sequence: CATSDSRQRTYEQYF. The CDR3 DNA reads TGTGCCACCAGTGATTCTAGACAGAGAACCTACGAGCAGTACTTC.

V and J are TRBV15 and TRBJ1-2; TRBD1 matches at 10 bases. The V and J ends lost 3 bases and 7 bases, in that order; junction bases with no gene match: 5. The CDR3 contains 14 residues. Germline V gene sequence: CDR1 LNHNV, CDR2 YYDKDF (reference sequence). CDR3 bases: TGTGCCACCAGCAGTTGGGACAGGGGCTTTGGCTACACCTTC. This translates into CATSSWDRGFGYTF.

The chain combines TRBV9 with TRBJ2-1; 12 nucleotides align to TRBD2. The CDR3 has 15 amino acids. V lost 3 bases to trimming and J lost 10 bases; unmatched junction nucleotides: 8. In germline, CDR1 is SGDLS, CDR2 YYNGEE. CDR3 amino acids: CASSAMLAGGGEQFF. CDR3 sequence (DNA): TGTGCCAGCAGCGCAATGCTAGCGGGAGGGGGGGAGCAGTTCTTC.

The rearrangement links TRBV12-3 or TRBV12-4 to TRBJ1-2; D possibly corresponds to TRBD1 (5 bases). V gave up 1 base and J gave up 5 bases, with 8 bases separating them. CDR3 length: 13 residues. This CDR3 is CASSLGGKYGYTF. CDR3 DNA: TGTGCCAGCAGTTTAGGGGGGAAGTATGGCTACACCTTC.

The J gene is TRBJ1-3, the V gene TRBV4-1; TRBD1 might be the D (5 bases). The CDR3 covers 20 residues. CDR1 and CDR2 (germline): MGHRA, YSYEKL. Trimming removed 0 bases at V and 0 bases at J, with 21 bases between. The CDR3 sequence: CASSQDWGLGNSISGNTIYF. The DNA for the CDR3 is TGCGCCAGCAGCCAAGATTGGGGGTTGGGTAACTCAATCTCTGGAAACACCATATATTTT.

The chain carries TRBV2 and TRBJ1-2, with D hard to call. This CDR3 spans 16 amino acids. Trimming took 6 bases from V and 1 from J, leaving 18 bases between them. Germline V gene sequence: CDR1 SNHLY, CDR2 FYNNEI. CDR3 amino acids: CASSVNSGGSNYGYTF. For the CDR3, the DNA is TGTGCCAGCAGCGTAAACTCCGGAGGGAGTAACTATGGCTACACCTTC.

The chain employs TRBV19 and TRBJ1-6; D gene uncertain. Germline values: CDR1 LNHDA, CDR2 SQIVND (reference sequence). Trimming removed 5 bases from V and 0 bases from J, with 8 bases in between. This CDR3 region has 15 residues. CDR3 bases: TGTGCCAGTAGTGTCTCTAACTCCTATAATTCACCCCTCCACTTT. Protein: CASSVSNSYNSPLHF.

About this clone: Mismatch with germline at one junction end may stem from a read error. The chain uses TRBV5-1 and TRBJ1-2, with a tentative D call TRBD1 (5 bases). Germline V CDR1 and CDR2: SGHRS, YFSETQ. The CDR3 consists of 14 residues. CDR3 sequence reads: CASSSAGTLFVANF. CDR3 sequence (DNA): TGCGCCAGCAGCTCCGCCGGGACTTTATTTGTCGCAAATTTC.

J is TRBJ1-1 and V is TRBV30; 9 nucleotides match TRBD1. The CDR3 extends over 14 amino acids. Germline-derived CDR1 and CDR2 are GTSNPN and SVGIG (reference sequence). Losses at the gene ends were 4 bases for V and 5 bases for J; bases not matched to a gene: 8. The CDR3 protein is CAWIPGQGRTEAFF. The DNA of the CDR3 is TGTGCCTGGATCCCCGGACAGGGGCGGACTGAAGCTTTCTTT. The variable domain in full, with the rest retrieved from reference TRBV30 and TRBJ1-1, is SQTIHQWPATLVQPVGSPLSLECTVEGTSNPNLYWYRQAAGRGLQLLFYSVGIGQISSEVPQNLSASRPQDRQFILSSKKLLLSDSGFYLCAWIPGQGRTEAFFGQGTRLTVV.

The chain joins TRBV19 to TRBJ1-2; maybe TRBD1 (5 bases). This CDR3 spans 16 amino acids. V was trimmed by 3 bases and J by 5 bases, leaving 19 bases between them. Germline V gene lookup returns CDR1 LNHDA and CDR2 SQIVND (reference sequence). CDR3: CASSIPGSGVGYGYTF. CDR3 nucleotides: TGTGCCAGTAGTATCCCAGGGAGCGGCGTCGGGTATGGCTACACCTTC. The complete variable domain, with remaining parts taken from reference TRBV19 and TRBJ1-2, reads DGGITQSPKYLFRKEGQNVTLSCEQNLNHDAMYWYRQDPGQGLRLIYYSQIVNDFQKGDIAEGYSVSREKKESFPLTVTSAQKNPTAFYLCASSIPGSGVGYGYTFGSGTRLTVV.

This clone occurred once. The chain joins TRBV5-1 to TRBJ1-2; 11 bases map to TRBD1. Germline CDR1 reads SGHRS; CDR2 reads YFSETQ. The J segment lost 8 bases and the V segment lost 3 bases, leaving 3 bases of the junction unmatched. This CDR3 region has 13 residues. The CDR3 loop reads CASSWTGGRGYTF. The CDR3 DNA sequence: TGCGCCAGCAGCTGGACAGGGGGCCGGGGCTACACCTTC.

In DNA form, the CDR3 reads TGTGCCATCAGTGTGGACGGACTAGCGCAGTACTTC. Translation: CAISVDGLAQYF. This rearrangement joins TRBV10-3 to TRBJ2-7, with 8 bases fitting TRBD2. The ends lost 4 bases at V and 9 bases at J; junction bases unmatched: 5. CDR1 ENHRY and CDR2 SYGVKD come from the germline V gene. The CDR3 spans 12 residues.

V and J are TRBV19 and TRBJ1-2; D is uncertain. Germline CDR1 LNHDA, CDR2 SQIVND (reference sequence). The length of the CDR3 is 15 residues. The ends were cut back, 3 bases at V and 0 bases at J, with 11 bases in the middle. CDR3 amino acids: CASSIRYNTNYGYTF. CDR3 nucleotide sequence: TGTGCCAGTAGTATTAGGTACAACACTAACTATGGCTACACCTTC.

This chain uses TRBV3-1 (or the pseudogene TRBV3-2) with TRBJ1-1, with D unresolved. The CDR3 covers 14 residues. The V gene lost 0 bases and the J gene lost 2 bases, with 7 bases spanning the gap. Germline CDR1 LGHDT, CDR2 YNNKEL (reference sequence). The CDR3 sequence: CASSQDLGNTEAFF. As DNA, the CDR3 is TGTGCCAGCAGCCAAGATTTAGGTAACACTGAAGCTTTCTTT.

This sequence joins TRBV20-1 and TRBJ2-4; D uncertain. V dropped 8 bases and J dropped 7 bases, with 12 bases sitting between them. Germline CDR1 reads DFQATT; CDR2 reads SNEGSKA (reference sequence). This CDR3 spans 11 amino acids. CDR3 nucleotides: TGCAGTCCTAAGTCCCTCAACATTCAGTACTTC. It is translated as CSPKSLNIQYF.

This chain uses TRBV14 with TRBJ1-1; D might be TRBD1 (5 bases). Trimming took 6 bases from V and 0 from J, leaving 8 bases between them. The CDR3 runs to 13 residues. Germline CDR1 reads SGHDN; CDR2 reads FVKESK. CDR3: CASRGLMNTEAFF. CDR3 nucleotide sequence: TGTGCCAGCAGGGGACTTATGAACACTGAAGCTTTCTTT.